Presented here are 25 T cell receptor beta chains from one specimen sequenced in a study of cytomegalovirus exposure and HLA in healthy donors. PCR employed 60 Vbeta and 13 Jbeta primers. The table came from immunoSEQ multiplex PCR; TCRdb's copy has only in-frame clones and leaves some out. The sample has roughly 150,000 clones, roughly 68% seen once. The sample taken for sequencing was PBMCs. Source of these receptors: a man aged 25-45 years in good health and CMV-seropositive.

The chain combines TRBV28 with TRBJ1-4; weak D call: TRBD1 (5 bases). Germline V lookup: CDR1 MDHEN, CDR2 SYDVKM. The CDR3 has 13 residues. V lost 2 bases and J lost 11, with 12 bases in between. CDR3 DNA: TGTGCCAGCAGTTTAGGACCCCAGGGCAAACTGTTTTTT. This encodes CASSLGPQGKLFF. The whole variable domain, remainder taken from reference TRBV28 and TRBJ1-4, is DVKVTQSSRYLVKRTGEKVFLECVQDMDHENMFWYRQDPGLGLRLIYFSYDVKMKEKGDIPEGYSVSREKKERFSLILESASTNQTSMYLCASSLGPQGKLFFGSGTQLSVL.

This chain links TRBV7-9 with TRBJ2-5; 7 nucleotides line up with TRBD2. The germline V gene has CDR1 SEHNR and CDR2 FQNEAQ (reference sequence). The CDR3 length is 13 residues. The trim removed 2 bases at V and 4 bases at J, leaving 1 base unmatched. The CDR3 DNA reads TGTGCCAGCAGCTTAATAGCGGGAGAGACCCAGTACTTC. Its protein product is CASSLIAGETQYF.

The chain is built from TRBV4-1 and TRBJ2-7; TRBD2 is a possible D gene (5 bases). The CDR3 consists of 16 residues. The germline V and J ends were trimmed by 1 base and 2 bases, with 15 bases remaining between them. Germline values: CDR1 MGHRA, CDR2 YSYEKL. The CDR3 coding sequence is TGCGCCAGCAGCCAAGTCTTTCCTGAGGGAACCTACGAGCAGTACTTC. Its protein is CASSQVFPEGTYEQYF.

The chain carries TRBV6-6 and TRBJ2-7; possibly TRBD2 for D (5 bases). The V and J ends lost 0 bases and 3 bases respectively, with 9 bases between them. CDR3 size: 14 residues. Germline CDR1 is MNHNY and CDR2 is SVGAGI (reference sequence). The CDR3 reads CASSYSGRIYEQYF. For the CDR3, the DNA is TGTGCCAGCAGTTACTCGGGGAGAATCTACGAGCAGTACTTC.

The chain employs TRBV9 and TRBJ2-5; 7 positions agree with TRBD1. The J segment lost 3 bases and the V segment lost 0 bases, leaving 5 bases of the junction unmatched. The CDR3 has 15 residues. Germline V lookup: CDR1 SGDLS, CDR2 YYNGEE. The chain's CDR3 is CASSVGGTEKETQYF. Here the CDR3 DNA reads TGTGCCAGCAGCGTAGGAGGGACAGAAAAAGAGACCCAGTACTTC.

The chain has TRBV7-3 and TRBJ2-1; tentative D call: TRBD2 (6 bases). V lost 0 bases to trimming and J lost 10 bases, with 16 bases between them. This CDR3 region has 15 residues. Germline assignment: CDR1 SGHTA and CDR2 FQGTGA. This chain's CDR3 is CASSLTALAFSEQFF. The CDR3 DNA reads as TGTGCCAGCAGCTTAACTGCTCTAGCGTTTTCCGAGCAGTTCTTC.

The V gene is TRBV7-9, the J gene TRBJ1-5; D perhaps matches TRBD1 (6 bases). Trimming left V 2 bases short and J 2 bases short, with 16 bases between. This CDR3 has 17 residues. Looked up from germline, CDR1 is SEHNR and CDR2 is FQNEAQ (reference sequence). CDR3 coding DNA: TGTGCCAGCAGCTTACCGTGGAAGGCAGGGGGCAATCAGCCCCAGCATTTT. Translating it yields CASSLPWKAGGNQPQHF.

The genes are TRBV6-5 and TRBJ1-1, with 8 bases that match TRBD1. V dropped 6 bases and J dropped 4; count of bases not matched to a gene: 7. Per the germline V gene, CDR1 is MNHEY and CDR2 is SVGAGI. This CDR3 comprises 14 residues. CDR3 in DNA: TGTGCCAGCAGCCCCGGGACAGGAATCACTGAAGCTTTCTTT. Protein sequence: CASSPGTGITEAFF.

The chain couples TRBV6-1 to TRBJ2-5; TRBD1 matches 9 bases. Germline V CDR1 and CDR2: MNHNS, SASEGT. The CDR3 is made up of 16 amino acids. The V gene end was trimmed by 0 bases and the J gene end by 5 bases; junction bases not matched to a gene: 7. The CDR3 here is CASSEAKGQGKETQYF. For the CDR3, the DNA is TGTGCCAGCAGTGAAGCTAAAGGACAGGGGAAGGAGACCCAGTACTTC.

Turning to this clone: At one end the junction does not follow the germline gene, possibly because of a read error. The chain couples TRBV9 to TRBJ1-2; the match to TRBD1 covers 9 bases. Germline-derived CDR1 and CDR2 are SGDLS and YYNGEE. The CDR3 spans 17 residues. Here the CDR3 DNA reads TGTGCCGGCAGCGCTGACAATCCGGGACAGGGTTGGCGCGGCTACACCTTC. It encodes CAGSADNPGQGWRGYTF.

This clone was recorded once. The J gene is TRBJ2-2, the V gene TRBV5-6; 9 nucleotides match TRBD2. V dropped 6 bases and J dropped 4; count of bases not matched to a gene: 7. This CDR3 is built from 15 residues. Germline values: CDR1 SGHDT, CDR2 YYEEEE. Written as DNA, the CDR3 is TGTGCCAGCACCCGTGGCGGGAGGGGCACCGGGGAGCTGTTTTTT. It is translated as CASTRGGRGTGELFF.

This rearrangement joins TRBV6-5 to TRBJ1-1; TRBD1 might be the D (5 bases). CDR3 size: 13 residues. Germline CDR1 reads MNHEY; CDR2 reads SVGAGI. V shed 6 bases and J shed 3 bases, with 11 bases lying between them. The CDR3: CASRIDSYTEAFF. The CDR3 coding sequence is TGTGCCAGCAGGATCGACAGTTACACTGAAGCTTTCTTT.

V is TRBV27 and J is TRBJ1-1; a weak D match, TRBD1 (6 bases). The CDR3 loop spans 15 amino acids. V was trimmed by 7 bases and J by 4 bases, leaving 19 bases between them. CDR1 and CDR2 from the germline V gene are MNHEY and SMNVEV (reference sequence). The CDR3 bases are TGTGCCAGCACCACCGGGGTGGGGGGGGCCACTGAAGCTTTCTTT. This encodes CASTTGVGGATEAFF.

This clone was found once. The V call is TRBV7-9, the J call TRBJ1-2, with 10 bases lining up with TRBD1. V gave up 6 bases and J gave up 1 base; unmatched junction bases: 8. The CDR3 has 16 amino acids. Germline values: CDR1 SEHNR, CDR2 FQNEAQ (reference sequence). The CDR3: CASSRTGQGGNYGYTF. The CDR3 DNA sequence: TGTGCCAGCAGTCGTACAGGACAGGGGGGTAACTATGGCTACACCTTC.

The chain is built from TRBV9 and TRBJ1-1, with a tentative D call TRBD1 (6 bases). Trimming removed 3 bases from V and 6 bases from J, with 18 bases in between. Germline CDR1 SGDLS, CDR2 YYNGEE. The CDR3 length is 15 residues. CDR3 sequence: CASSARTDRFPEAFF. The CDR3 DNA sequence: TGTGCCAGCAGCGCGAGGACAGATCGGTTCCCTGAAGCTTTCTTT.

This chain uses TRBV9 with TRBJ1-3; D uncertain. V dropped 4 bases and J dropped 0 bases, with 5 bases sitting between them. The CDR3 is 13 amino acids. Germline V gene sequence: CDR1 SGDLS, CDR2 YYNGEE. The CDR3 loop reads CASSLPSGNTIYF. The DNA for the CDR3 is TGTGCCAGCAGCCTCCCCTCTGGAAACACCATATATTTT.

V gene TRBV10-3 combines with J gene TRBJ1-5; D is uncertain. The germline V gene encodes CDR1 ENHRY and CDR2 SYGVKD. V lost 4 bases, J lost 5 bases, and 12 bases lay in between. The CDR3 sequence is 14 residues long. CDR3 DNA sequence: TGTGCCATCAGTGGGGGAGTGGCCGATCAGCCCCAGCATTTT. It specifies CAISGGVADQPQHF.

The V gene is TRBV2, the J gene TRBJ2-1; 12 bases are shared with TRBD2. V lost 6 bases and J lost 1; bases outside the gene matches: 4. Germline CDR1 SNHLY, CDR2 FYNNEI. This CDR3 spans 16 amino acids. The CDR3 DNA sequence: TGTGCCAGCAGCAAGCTAGCGGGAGGGTCCTACAATGAGCAGTTCTTC. Translating it yields CASSKLAGGSYNEQFF.

V gene TRBV28 combines with J gene TRBJ1-1, with D hard to call. This CDR3 region has 15 residues. Per the germline V gene, CDR1 is MDHEN and CDR2 is SYDVKM. With 5 bases removed from V and 8 bases from J, the gap between germline ends came to 21 bases. CDR3 nucleotides: TGTGCCAGCAGTAGAAGCCAGCCCGGGTTCCTCGAAGCTTTCTTT. Protein product: CASSRSQPGFLEAFF. Using reference TRBV28 and TRBJ1-1 for the parts outside the CDR3, the full variable domain is DVKVTQSSRYLVKRTGEKVFLECVQDMDHENMFWYRQDPGLGLRLIYFSYDVKMKEKGDIPEGYSVSREKKERFSLILESASTNQTSMYLCASSRSQPGFLEAFFGQGTRLTVV.

The V call is TRBV4-1, the J call TRBJ1-5, with 8 bases that match TRBD1. This CDR3 region has 16 residues. V gave up 3 bases and J gave up 2 bases; unmatched junction bases: 6. Germline loops: CDR1 MGHRA, CDR2 YSYEKL. CDR3 sequence: CASSQTTGVGNQPQHF. The CDR3 DNA reads TGCGCCAGCAGCCAGACGACAGGGGTGGGCAATCAGCCCCAGCATTTT.

CDR3 in DNA: TGCGCCAGCAGCCAAGATTGGGGGGACACTGAAGCTTTCTTT. It specifies CASSQDWGDTEAFF. The V and J genes are TRBV4-1 and TRBJ1-1, with a weak D call TRBD1 (5 bases). The germline gives CDR1 MGHRA, CDR2 YSYEKL. The CDR3 totals 14 residues. V shed 0 bases and J shed 3 bases, with 8 bases lying between them.

V and J are TRBV2 and TRBJ1-2; D not certain. Per the germline V gene, CDR1 is SNHLY and CDR2 is FYNNEI. The CDR3 extends over 11 amino acids. V lost 3 bases to trimming and J lost 10 bases, with 9 bases between them. In nucleotides, the CDR3 is TGTGCCAGCAGTGATCTACAGTACTACACCTTC. The encoded protein is CASSDLQYYTF.

The gene calls are TRBV10-3 and TRBJ1-5; 7 bases line up with TRBD1. This CDR3 region has 14 residues. The germline V gene encodes CDR1 ENHRY and CDR2 SYGVKD. With V trimmed by 4 bases and J by 2 bases, 2 bases remained unmatched. DNA of the CDR3: TGTGCCATCAGTGGGGACAGCCGCAATCAGCCCCAGCATTTT. Translating it yields CAISGDSRNQPQHF.

The genes are TRBV5-1 and TRBJ2-1; 10 bases match TRBD2. CDR3 size: 14 residues. CDR1 and CDR2 (germline): SGHRS, YFSETQ. V lost 7 bases to trimming and J lost 8 bases; unmatched junction nucleotides: 9. The DNA of the CDR3 is TGCGCCAGCGGCGAGGGGCTAGCGGGAGATGAGCAGTTCTTC. It codes for CASGEGLAGDEQFF. Drawing the rest from reference TRBV5-1 and TRBJ2-1, the complete variable domain is KAGVTQTPRYLIKTRGQQVTLSCSPISGHRSVSWYQQTPGQGLQFLFEYFSETQRNKGNFPGRFSGRQFSNSRSEMNVSTLELGDSALYLCASGEGLAGDEQFFGPGTRLTVL.

CDR3 sequence reads: CASSPVPQANTEAFF. The CDR3 bases are TGTGCCAGCAGTCCGGTACCTCAAGCGAACACTGAAGCTTTCTTT. J is TRBJ1-1 and V is TRBV27; D is uncertain. Germline V lookup: CDR1 MNHEY, CDR2 SMNVEV (reference sequence). V was clipped by 5 bases and J by 1 base, with 14 bases between them. This CDR3 has 15 residues.